Shown below are 9 T cell receptor beta chains from a single sample sequenced in a study of radiotherapy plus CTLA-4 blockade in lung cancer (dated 2018 in TCRdb). Libraries were made using the immunoSEQ multiplex PCR assay. TCRdb holds this immuneACCESS table with in-frame rearrangements only. Some clones are missing; in checked studies, unresolved V genes explain under half, and the rest has no known cause. Present in this sample are tens of thousands of clones, roughly 85% of which were seen just once. The biggest ten clones account for more than 8.5% of the sample. Specimen: peripheral blood, collected from a patient treated with radiotherapy plus ipilimumab. The receptors stem from a human donor with non-small cell lung cancer who had a complete response to radiotherapy plus ipilimumab.

This clone was seen a single time. The J gene is TRBJ1-2, the V gene TRBV6-5; 9 bases are shared with TRBD1. This CDR3 spans 14 amino acids. Germline CDR1 reads MNHEY; CDR2 reads SVGAGI. V lost 1 base, J lost 8 bases, and 5 bases stayed unmatched. The CDR3 is CASSYFRQGDGYTF. Written as DNA, the CDR3 is TGTGCCAGCAGTTACTTCAGACAGGGGGACGGCTACACCTTC.

The V and J genes are TRBV30 and TRBJ1-5, with a possible D match to TRBD1 (6 bases). The CDR3 covers 16 residues. V was trimmed by 0 bases and J by 2 bases, leaving 14 bases between them. Germline lookup yields CDR1 GTSNPN and CDR2 SVGIG (reference sequence). The CDR3 reads CAWSVLGATGNQPQHF. DNA of the CDR3: TGTGCCTGGAGTGTATTGGGGGCGACGGGCAATCAGCCCCAGCATTTT.

This clone was recorded a few times. This chain uses TRBV7-2 with TRBJ1-2; D not certain. CDR1 and CDR2 (germline): SGHTA, FQGNSA. V lost 5 bases and J lost 4, with 14 bases in between. The CDR3 contains 14 residues. DNA for the CDR3: TGTGCCAGCAGCCCTCCGGTACTGGGCTATGGCTACACCTTC. Its protein product is CASSPPVLGYGYTF.

V is TRBV5-6 and J is TRBJ2-1; no clear D. Germline-derived CDR1 and CDR2 are SGHDT and YYEEEE. Trimming pared 3 bases from V and 0 bases from J, leaving 4 bases between. The CDR3 is made up of 13 amino acids. CDR3 coding DNA: TGTGCCAGCAGCTACCGCTCCTACAATGAGCAGTTCTTC. Its translation is CASSYRSYNEQFF. The full variable domain, with the rest looked up from reference TRBV5-6 and TRBJ2-1, is DAGVTQSPTHLIKTRGQQVTLRCSPKSGHDTVSWYQQALGQGPQFIFQYYEEEERQRGNFPDRFSGHQFPNYSSELNVNALLLGDSALYLCASSYRSYNEQFFGPGTRLTVL.

This chain connects TRBV7-9 to TRBJ1-2, with 7 bases identical to TRBD1. V gave up 11 bases and J gave up 4 bases; unmatched junction bases: 10. Germline assignment: CDR1 SEHNR and CDR2 FQNEAQ (reference sequence). The CDR3 has 13 residues. CDR3 loop: CAVSTGRVYGYTF. CDR3 bases: TGTGCCGTATCGACAGGGCGGGTCTATGGCTACACCTTC.

This chain connects TRBV27 to TRBJ2-5; D gene unclear. The germline gives CDR1 MNHEY, CDR2 SMNVEV (reference sequence). The CDR3 sequence is 14 residues long. The V end was cut by 3 bases, the J end by 0 bases, with 8 bases between. The CDR3 DNA reads TGTGCCAGCAGTTTTGGTCCGTACCAAGAGACCCAGTACTTC. Translated, it gives CASSFGPYQETQYF.

This clone was detected once. The chain links TRBV19 to TRBJ1-1; the D is unclear. This CDR3 spans 12 amino acids. With 4 bases removed from V and 3 bases from J, the gap between germline ends came to 6 bases. From germline, CDR1 is LNHDA and CDR2 SQIVND (reference sequence). DNA of the CDR3: TGTGCCAGTAGTAGTGGTTACACTGAAGCTTTCTTT. It yields the protein CASSSGYTEAFF.

The sample holds a few counts of this clone. The genes are TRBV19 and TRBJ2-1, with D possibly matching TRBD1 (6 bases). The CDR3 loop spans 12 amino acids. The ends were cut back, 4 bases at V and 8 bases at J, with 9 bases in the middle. Germline V gene data show CDR1 as LNHDA and CDR2 as SQIVND (reference sequence). The CDR3 is CASSKQGDEQFF. CDR3 bases: TGTGCCAGTAGTAAACAGGGAGATGAGCAGTTCTTC. Full variable domain (rest looked up from reference TRBV19 and TRBJ2-1): DGGITQSPKYLFRKEGQNVTLSCEQNLNHDAMYWYRQDPGQGLRLIYYSQIVNDFQKGDIAEGYSVSREKKESFPLTVTSAQKNPTAFYLCASSKQGDEQFFGPGTRLTVL.

About this clone: Mismatch with germline at one junction end may stem from a read error. The V and J genes are TRBV5-1 and TRBJ1-2, with 7 nucleotides matching TRBD1. The length of the CDR3 is 20 residues. Germline CDR1 and CDR2: SGHRS and YFSETQ. This CDR3 reads CACSLIRRYPGTASNYGYTF. DNA for the CDR3: TGCGCCTGCAGCTTGATCCGGCGCTATCCCGGGACAGCGAGTAACTATGGCTACACCTTC.